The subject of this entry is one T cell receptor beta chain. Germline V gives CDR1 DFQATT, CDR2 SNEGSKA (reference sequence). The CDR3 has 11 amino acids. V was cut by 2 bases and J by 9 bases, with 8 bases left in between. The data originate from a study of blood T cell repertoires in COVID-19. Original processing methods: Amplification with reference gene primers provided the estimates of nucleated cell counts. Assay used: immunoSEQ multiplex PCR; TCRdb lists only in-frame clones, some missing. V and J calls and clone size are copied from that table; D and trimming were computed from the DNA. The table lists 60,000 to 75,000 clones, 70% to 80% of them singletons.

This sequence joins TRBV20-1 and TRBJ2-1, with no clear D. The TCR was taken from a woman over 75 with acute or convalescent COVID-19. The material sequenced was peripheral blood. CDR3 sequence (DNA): TGCAGTGCTAGACGGGTTAGTGAGCAGTTCTTC. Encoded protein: CSARRVSEQFF.